A selection of T cell receptor beta chains follows, all from one sample in a study of blood T cell repertoires in COVID-19. The data were produced by immunoSEQ multiplex PCR, yet TCRdb's version contains in-frame clones alone and is incomplete. There are some 60,000 clones in the sample; 85% to 90% occur only once, and less than 5% lies in the top ten. Sequenced sample: peripheral blood. The receptors here all came from a man between 60 and 75 years old with acute or convalescent COVID-19. CDR3s include the opening cysteine and the closing phenylalanine or tryptophan. A D gene is named only where the DNA matches it firmly. Only some rows state a clone size, as once, few, many or a class for expanded clones.

J | V | size | D | DNA | CDR3
TRBJ2-3 | TRBV3-1/TRBV3-2 | NA | NA | TGTGCCAGCAGCCAAATCGGGGACACAGATACGCAGTATTTT | CASSQIGDTDTQYF
TRBJ2-1 | TRBV5-6 | once | NA | TGTGCCAGCAGCTTTATGACAGACCTTCCCCTCTTC | CASSFMTDLPLF
TRBJ1-4 | TRBV24-1 | NA | NA | TGTGCCACCAGTGATACCCGGGTGCCTAATGAAAAACTGTTTTTT | CATSDTRVPNEKLFF
TRBJ2-7 | TRBV7-9 | few | TRBD1 | TGTGCCAGCAGCTTAGTACGGACAGGGAGCTCCTACGAGCAGTACTTC | CASSLVRTGSSYEQYF
TRBJ1-3 | TRBV7-8 | NA | NA | TGTGCCAGCAGCTTCTCGGGGGCTGGAAACACCATATATTTT | CASSFSGAGNTIYF
TRBJ2-1 | TRBV28 | NA | TRBD1 | TGTGCCAGCAGTTGGGGCCCGGGACAGGGTTTTAATGAGCAGTTCTTC | CASSWGPGQGFNEQFF
TRBJ1-1 | TRBV4-1 | NA | TRBD1 | TGCGCCAGCAGCCAAGATTCCGGGACAGGGGGCTCTGAAGCTTTCTTT | CASSQDSGTGGSEAFF
TRBJ1-6 | TRBV5-1 | NA | NA | TGCGCCAGCAGCTTGTTGTCTGGCGGGGGGAATTCACCCCTCCACTTT | CASSLLSGGGNSPLHF
TRBJ1-5 | TRBV18 | once | TRBD1 | TGTGCCAGCTCACCTACTCAGGCAGGGGGGAATCAGCCCCAGCATTTT | CASSPTQAGGNQPQHF
TRBJ2-2 | TRBV6-7 | NA | NA | TGTGCCAGCAGACATACACAGGGACCCGACACCGGGGAGCTGTTTTTT | CASRHTQGPDTGELFF
TRBJ1-2 | TRBV6-1 | NA | NA | TGTGCCAGCAGTGATCAGGGGCTTGGCTACACCTTC | CASSDQGLGYTF
TRBJ2-2 | TRBV3-1/TRBV3-2 | NA | NA | TGTGCCAGCAGTCTCGGGACTTTCACCGGGGAGCTGTTTTTT | CASSLGTFTGELFF
TRBJ1-2 | TRBV2 | once | TRBD1 | TGTGCCAGCAGGCGCCCGTCAGGGGGCGATGGCTACACCTTC | CASRRPSGGDGYTF
TRBJ1-4 | TRBV5-6 | NA | TRBD1 | TGTGCCAGCAGCTATCGGGACAGGGGCAGAGTAGGCGAAAAACTGTTTTTT | CASSYRDRGRVGEKLFF
TRBJ2-1 | TRBV5-4 | NA | NA | TGTGCCAGCAGCCCCAGGGTCCCACGCCAGTCACCCAATGAGCAGTTCTTC | CASSPRVPRQSPNEQFF